This T cell receptor beta chain was captured in a study of regulatory T cells in long-lasting Graves disease. Findings and limits, study-wide: Favored usage of TRBV28, TRBJ1-2 and TRBJ2-5 was recorded in persistent disease.

Construction of TCR beta libraries relied on iRepertoire HTBI primers and on Arm-PCR targeting CDR3 regions. TCRdb recomputed calls from the multiplex PCR reads with MiXCR, one row per CDR3 protein. The table lists about 560,000 distinct CDR3 sequences, 15% to 20% of them singletons. The germline V and J ends were trimmed by 0 bases and 7 bases, with 9 bases remaining between them. CDR3 length: 13 amino acids. The germline gives CDR1 KGHSH, CDR2 LQKENI. Time point of the sample: newly diagnosed GD, antithyroid drugs for less than 3 months. Scientists built the TCR library using RNA that was extracted from PBMCs. EDTA tubes received 7.5 to 9 milliliters of collected peripheral blood. This clonotype was recorded many times. As yet, its antigen is unknown. Another study also made use of these data, one on T cells in Graves' hyperthyroidism and ophthalmopathy. As reported in that work: The HTBI primer set was used in a first-round RT-PCR of the TCR CDR3.

The chain has TRBV18 and TRBJ1-1; D uncertain. The sequencing used peripheral blood mononuclear cells (PBMCs), collected at new diagnosis, from a patient treated with antithyroid drugs. The source of this sequence is a man younger than 30 with Graves disease. CDR3 DNA sequence: TGTGCCAGCTCACCACCGGGCGGAGGTGAAGCTTTCTTT. This codes for CASSPPGGGEAFF.